The 4 T cell receptor beta chains presented below share a single source sample, sequenced in a study of control samples from healthy donors and cancer patients. The repertoire was sequenced with immunoSEQ multiplex PCR; TCRdb's copy has only in-frame clones and lacks some. The sample records approximately 80,000 clones, roughly 91% being singletons. Sequencing used blood. The receptors stem from a man aged 30 to 39 in good health.

This rearrangement joins TRBV30 to TRBJ2-1; 8 nucleotides align to TRBD1. Unmatched junction bases numbered 7, after V lost 4 bases and J lost 5 bases. Germline V gene sequence: CDR1 GTSNPN, CDR2 SVGIG (reference sequence). The CDR3 is made up of 14 amino acids. The CDR3 loop reads CAWTDRGMNNEQFF. The CDR3 bases are TGTGCCTGGACCGACAGGGGAATGAACAATGAGCAGTTCTTC.

V is TRBV4-2 and J is TRBJ1-4; 8 bases agree with TRBD1. V lost 7 bases to trimming and J lost 6 bases; unmatched junction nucleotides: 10. The germline V gene encodes CDR1 LGHNA and CDR2 YNFKEQ. The CDR3 sequence is 15 residues long. In DNA form, the CDR3 reads TGTGCCAGCACTCGATCCGAGACAGGGGATGAAAAACTGTTTTTT. Translation gives CASTRSETGDEKLFF.

V and J are TRBV5-4 and TRBJ1-2; unclear D gene. Between the trimmed V and J ends, which lost 0 bases and 1 base, there was a span of 13 bases. The CDR3 totals 16 residues. Germline V lookup: CDR1 SGHNT, CDR2 YYREEE (reference sequence). CDR3 amino acids: CASSLGAGGNNYGYTF. The CDR3 coding sequence is TGTGCCAGCAGCTTGGGGGCCGGCGGGAATAACTATGGCTACACCTTC.

The gene calls are TRBV3-1 (or the pseudogene TRBV3-2) and TRBJ2-7; perhaps TRBD2 as D (6 bases). Trimming took off 1 base at V and 0 bases at J, with 10 bases between the two ends. Germline CDR1 is LGHDT and CDR2 is YNNKEL (reference sequence). The length of the CDR3 is 15 residues. The CDR3 nucleotides are TGTGCCAGCAGCCAAGCGGGACTCCGCTCCTACGAGCAGTACTTC. Encoded protein: CASSQAGLRSYEQYF.